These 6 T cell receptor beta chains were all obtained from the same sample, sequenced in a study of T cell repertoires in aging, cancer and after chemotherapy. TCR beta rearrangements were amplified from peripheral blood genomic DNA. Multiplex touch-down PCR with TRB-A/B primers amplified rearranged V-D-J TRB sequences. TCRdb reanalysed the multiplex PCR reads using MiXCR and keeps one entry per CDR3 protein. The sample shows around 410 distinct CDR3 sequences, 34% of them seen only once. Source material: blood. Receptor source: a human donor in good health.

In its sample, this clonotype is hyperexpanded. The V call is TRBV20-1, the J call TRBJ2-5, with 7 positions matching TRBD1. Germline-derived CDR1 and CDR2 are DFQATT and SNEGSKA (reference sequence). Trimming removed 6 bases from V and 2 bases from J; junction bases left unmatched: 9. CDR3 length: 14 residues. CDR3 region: CSARTGEPQETQYF. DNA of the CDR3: TGCAGTGCCAGAACAGGGGAACCTCAAGAGACCCAGTACTTC.

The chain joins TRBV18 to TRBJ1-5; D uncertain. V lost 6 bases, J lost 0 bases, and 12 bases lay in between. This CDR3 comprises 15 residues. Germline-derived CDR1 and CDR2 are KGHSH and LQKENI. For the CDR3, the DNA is TGTGCCAGCTCTCGCCGGGCCGATAGCAATCAGCCCCAGCATTTT. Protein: CASSRRADSNQPQHF.

CDR3 sequence: CASSDSTSGGADTQYF. The DNA for the CDR3 is TGTGCCAGCAGTGACTCGACTAGCGGGGGGGCAGATACGCAGTATTTT. The chain couples TRBV6-4 to TRBJ2-3, with 14 bases matching TRBD2. Per the germline V gene, CDR1 is MRHNA and CDR2 is SNTAGT. Trimming took 0 bases from V and 4 from J; bases not matched to a gene: 0. The CDR3 runs to 16 residues.

The CDR3, as DNA: TGCAGTGTTAGGGGACAGGCCTACGAGCAGTACTTC. Amino acids: CSVRGQAYEQYF. V and J are TRBV20-1 and TRBJ2-7; 8 positions agree with TRBD1. Germline trimming cut 7 bases from V and 2 bases from J; bases unmatched to any gene: 4. The CDR3 has 12 residues. Germline V lookup: CDR1 DFQATT, CDR2 SNEGSKA (reference sequence).

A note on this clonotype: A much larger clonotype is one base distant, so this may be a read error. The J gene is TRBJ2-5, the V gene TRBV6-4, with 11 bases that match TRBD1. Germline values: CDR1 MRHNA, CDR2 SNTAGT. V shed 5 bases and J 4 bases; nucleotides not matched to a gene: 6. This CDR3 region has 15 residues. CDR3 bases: TGTGCCAGCAGTCCCAGGACAGGGGGCGCAGAGACCCAGTACTTC. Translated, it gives CASSPRTGGAETQYF.

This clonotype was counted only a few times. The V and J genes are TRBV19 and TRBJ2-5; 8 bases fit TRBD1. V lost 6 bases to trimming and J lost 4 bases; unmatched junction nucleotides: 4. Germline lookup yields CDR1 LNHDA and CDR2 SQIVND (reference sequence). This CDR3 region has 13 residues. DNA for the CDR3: TGTGCCAGTAGGACGACAGGGGCAGAGACCCAGTACTTC. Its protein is CASRTTGAETQYF.